This T cell receptor (beta chain) was sequenced for a study of regulatory T cells in long-lasting Graves disease. Study-wide background: Freshly diagnosed Graves' patients had used antithyroid drugs for under 3 months.

CDR3 regions were amplified by Arm-PCR using iRepertoire HTBI primers to build TCR beta libraries. Authors' processing steps: Some 60 TRBV and approximately 13 TRBJ segments were identified across samples. TCRdb fed the multiplex PCR reads into MiXCR, producing one record per CDR3 protein. None of the V and J calls come from the authors' own analysis; TCRdb made them. In the table there are fewer than 650,000 distinct CDR3 sequences, about 15% of which are singletons. Time point defined: newly diagnosed GD, antithyroid drugs for less than 3 months. Isolated PBMC RNA provided the starting material for the TCR library. Peripheral blood, approximately 9.6 milliliters of it, was drawn into EDTA tubes. The CDR3 extends over 15 amino acids. CDR1 is LNHDA, CDR2 SQIVND, per germline (reference sequence). The V and J ends lost 3 bases and 8 bases, in that order; junction bases with no gene match: 10. These data are also associated with another study on T cells in Graves' hyperthyroidism and ophthalmopathy.

The chain has TRBV19 and TRBJ2-1, with 7 bases fitting TRBD2. The specimen comprised peripheral blood mononuclear cells (PBMCs), sampled at new diagnosis, from a patient treated with antithyroid drugs. This sequence was found in a man aged 18 to 35 with Graves disease. The CDR3 sequence is CASSITSAPGDEQFF. DNA of the CDR3: TGTGCCAGTAGTATCACTAGCGCCCCCGGAGATGAGCAGTTCTTC.